A selection of T cell receptor beta chains follows, all from one sample in a study of OX40 agonist ivuxolimab in advanced cancers. Clones were read by immunoSEQ multiplex PCR, and TCRdb kept only the in-frame ones, dropping some. The sample has about 24,000 clones; 84% are singletons. The material was CD4+ or CD8+ T cells sorted from blood, obtained in a trial of the OX40 agonist ivuxolimab. These receptors came from an adult with an advanced solid tumor such as melanoma, head and neck, liver or kidney cancer. Both conserved end residues are part of each CDR3. Fields, in order: D gene, J gene, CDR3 length, clone size, V gene, CDR3 DNA, CDR3 protein. D genes are given only for firm matches. Some rows mark clone size as missing; the rest say once, few, many or name a class of expanded clone.

>.|TRBJ2-1|11|.|TRBV11-2
TGTGCCAGCAGCTTAAGAGATGAGCAGTTCTTC
CASSLRDEQFF
>.|TRBJ2-5|14|.|TRBV6-1
TGTGCCAGCAGCGGTGTGTTGGGCCAAGAGACCCAGTACTTC
CASSGVLGQETQYF
>.|TRBJ2-1|15|.|TRBV5-5
TGTGCCAGCAGCGGAGCAGGGAGCTCCTACAATGAGCAGTTCTTC
CASSGAGSSYNEQFF
>.|TRBJ2-5|13|once|TRBV7-9
TGTGCCAGCGGGAGAGGGGGCCAAGAGACCCAGTACTTC
CASGRGGQETQYF
>.|TRBJ1-1|16|few|TRBV15
TGTGCCACCAGCAGAGCCCTGACAAATGGGGTCGCTGAAGCTTTCTTT
CATSRALTNGVAEAFF
>.|TRBJ1-3|14|.|TRBV7-6
TGTGCCAGCAGCTTAGATGCGACTGGAAACACCATATATTTT
CASSLDATGNTIYF
>TRBD2|TRBJ2-3|15|.|TRBV29-1
TGCAGCGTTGAGGGGGGACTAGCGGGAGCAGATACGCAGTATTTT
CSVEGGLAGADTQYF
>TRBD1|TRBJ2-7|16|medium-sized|TRBV7-9
TGTGCCAGCAGCCTAACCGCCGGGACAGGATCCTACGAGCAGTACTTC
CASSLTAGTGSYEQYF
>TRBD1|TRBJ2-7|14|.|TRBV6-6
TGTGCCAGCAGTTACTCGGAATGGACAGGGGGCATCCCCTTC
CASSYSEWTGGIPF
>.|TRBJ1-5|17|.|TRBV9
TGTGCCAGCAGCCCCCCCGTTCGACACAAGGGGTATCAGCCCCAGCATTTT
CASSPPVRHKGYQPQHF
>.|TRBJ1-2|13|few|TRBV7-6
TGTGCCAGCAGCTTAGATCCTAACTATGGCTACACCTTC
CASSLDPNYGYTF
>TRBD1|TRBJ2-1|15|.|TRBV7-2
TGTGCCAGCAGCTTCAGGGGGACCTCTAGGAATGAGCAGTTCTTC
CASSFRGTSRNEQFF
>TRBD2|TRBJ2-1|15|.|TRBV12-5
TGTGCTAGTGGAACCGGGACTAGCAGGAACAATGAGCAGTTCTTC
CASGTGTSRNNEQFF
>.|TRBJ1-2|14|.|TRBV6-5
TGTGCCAGCAGACCACCGGGACGGGAATATGGCTACACCTTC
CASRPPGREYGYTF
>.|TRBJ2-2|15|once|TRBV6-1
TGTGCCAGCAGTGCCATCCCTGTGAACACCGGGGGGCTGTTTTTT
CASSAIPVNTGGLFF
>.|TRBJ1-2|14|.|TRBV4-2
TGTGCCAGCAGCCAAGTTGGGACGGTGAATGGCTACACCTTC
CASSQVGTVNGYTF
>.|TRBJ2-3|15|.|TRBV16
TGTGCCAGCAGCCAATCCCGTGTTGGCACAGATACGCAGTATTTT
CASSQSRVGTDTQYF
>TRBD2|TRBJ2-3|16|.|TRBV18
TGTGCCAGCTCTCTAACGGGGGGGCCTTTAGCCGATACGCAGTATTTT
CASSLTGGPLADTQYF